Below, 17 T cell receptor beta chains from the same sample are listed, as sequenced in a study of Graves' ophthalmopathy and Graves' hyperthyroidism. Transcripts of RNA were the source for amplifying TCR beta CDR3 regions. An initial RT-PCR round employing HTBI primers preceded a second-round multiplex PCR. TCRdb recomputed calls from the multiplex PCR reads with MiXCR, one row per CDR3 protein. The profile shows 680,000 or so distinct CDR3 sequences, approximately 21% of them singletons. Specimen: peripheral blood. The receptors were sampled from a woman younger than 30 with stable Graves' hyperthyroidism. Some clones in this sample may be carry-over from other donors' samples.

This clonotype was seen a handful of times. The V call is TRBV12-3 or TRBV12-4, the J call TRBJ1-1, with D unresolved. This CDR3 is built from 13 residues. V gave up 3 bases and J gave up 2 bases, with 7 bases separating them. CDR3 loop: CASSFVDNTEAFF. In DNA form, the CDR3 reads TGTGCCAGCAGTTTCGTAGACAACACTGAAGCTTTCTTT.

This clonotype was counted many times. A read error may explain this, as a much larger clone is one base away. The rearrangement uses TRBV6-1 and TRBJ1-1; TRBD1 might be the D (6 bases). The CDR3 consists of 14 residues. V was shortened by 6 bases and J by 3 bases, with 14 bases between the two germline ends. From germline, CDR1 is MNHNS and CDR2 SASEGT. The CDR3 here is CASRGDRIYTEAFF. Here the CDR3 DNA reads TGTGCCAGCAGGGGAGACAGGATTTACACTGAAGCTTTCTTT.

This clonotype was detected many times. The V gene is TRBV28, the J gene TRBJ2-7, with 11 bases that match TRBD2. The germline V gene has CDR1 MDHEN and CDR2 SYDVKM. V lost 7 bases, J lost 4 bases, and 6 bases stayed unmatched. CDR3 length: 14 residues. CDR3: CASTRGLAGYEQYF. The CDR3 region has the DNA TGTGCCAGCACCCGAGGACTAGCGGGTTACGAGCAGTACTTC. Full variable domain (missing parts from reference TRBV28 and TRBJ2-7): DVKVTQSSRYLVKRTGEKVFLECVQDMDHENMFWYRQDPGLGLRLIYFSYDVKMKEKGDIPEGYSVSREKKERFSLILESASTNQTSMYLCASTRGLAGYEQYFGPGTRLTVT.

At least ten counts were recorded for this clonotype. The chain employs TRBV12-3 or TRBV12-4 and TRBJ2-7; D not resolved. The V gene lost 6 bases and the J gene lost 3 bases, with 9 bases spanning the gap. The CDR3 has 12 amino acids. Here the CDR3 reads CASSTENYEQYF. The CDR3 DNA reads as TGTGCCAGCAGCACGGAAAACTACGAGCAGTACTTC.

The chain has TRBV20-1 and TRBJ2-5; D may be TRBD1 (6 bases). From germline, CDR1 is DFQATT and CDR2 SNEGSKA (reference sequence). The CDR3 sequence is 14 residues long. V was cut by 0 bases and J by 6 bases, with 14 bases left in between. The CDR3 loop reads CSARDFTGTKTQYF. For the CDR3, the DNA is TGCAGTGCTAGAGATTTTACCGGGACAAAGACCCAGTACTTC.

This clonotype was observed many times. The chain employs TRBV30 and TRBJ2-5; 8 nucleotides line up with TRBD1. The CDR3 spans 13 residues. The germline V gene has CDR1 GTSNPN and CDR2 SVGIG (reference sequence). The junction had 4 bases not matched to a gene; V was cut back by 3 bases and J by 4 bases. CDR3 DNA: TGTGCCTGGAGCGACAGGGGTAGAGAGACCCAGTACTTC. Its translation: CAWSDRGRETQYF.

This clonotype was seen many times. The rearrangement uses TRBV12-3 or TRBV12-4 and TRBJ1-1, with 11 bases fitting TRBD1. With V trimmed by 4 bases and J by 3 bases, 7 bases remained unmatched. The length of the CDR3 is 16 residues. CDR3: CASSSSRDRGYTEAFF. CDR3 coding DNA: TGTGCCAGCAGTTCCTCCCGGGACAGGGGGTACACTGAAGCTTTCTTT.

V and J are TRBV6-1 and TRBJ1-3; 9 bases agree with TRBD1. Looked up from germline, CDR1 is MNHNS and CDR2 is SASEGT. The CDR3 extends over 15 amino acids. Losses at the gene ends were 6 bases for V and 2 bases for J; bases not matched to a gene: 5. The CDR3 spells CASSTNRGPGNTIYF. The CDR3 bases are TGTGCCAGCAGCACAAACAGGGGGCCTGGAAACACCATATATTTT.

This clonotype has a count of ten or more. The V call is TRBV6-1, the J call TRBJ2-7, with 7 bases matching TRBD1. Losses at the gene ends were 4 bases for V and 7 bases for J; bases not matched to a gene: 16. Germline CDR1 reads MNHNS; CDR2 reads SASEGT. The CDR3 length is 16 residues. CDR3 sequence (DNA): TGTGCCAGCAGTGGGACCGGGACAGCACGTTCGTGGGAGCAGTACTTC. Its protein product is CASSGTGTARSWEQYF.

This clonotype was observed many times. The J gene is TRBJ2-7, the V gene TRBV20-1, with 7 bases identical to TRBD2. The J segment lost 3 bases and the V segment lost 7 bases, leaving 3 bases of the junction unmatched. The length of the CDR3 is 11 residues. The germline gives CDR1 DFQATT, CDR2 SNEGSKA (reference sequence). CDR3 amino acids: CSGEGNYEQYF. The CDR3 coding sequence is TGCAGTGGGGAGGGCAACTACGAGCAGTACTTC.

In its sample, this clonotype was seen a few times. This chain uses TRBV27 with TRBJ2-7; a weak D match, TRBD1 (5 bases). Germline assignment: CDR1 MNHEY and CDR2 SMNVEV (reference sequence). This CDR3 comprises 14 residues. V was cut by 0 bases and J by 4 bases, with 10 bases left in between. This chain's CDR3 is CASSLSVDTYEQYF. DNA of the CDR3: TGTGCCAGCAGTTTATCGGTGGACACTTACGAGCAGTACTTC.

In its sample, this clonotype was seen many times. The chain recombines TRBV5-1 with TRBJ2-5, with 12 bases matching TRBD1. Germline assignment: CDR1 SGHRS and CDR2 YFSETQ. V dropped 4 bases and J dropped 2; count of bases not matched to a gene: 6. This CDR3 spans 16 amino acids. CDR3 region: CASSDPGQGAQETQYF. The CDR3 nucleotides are TGCGCCAGCAGCGATCCGGGACAGGGGGCTCAAGAGACCCAGTACTTC.

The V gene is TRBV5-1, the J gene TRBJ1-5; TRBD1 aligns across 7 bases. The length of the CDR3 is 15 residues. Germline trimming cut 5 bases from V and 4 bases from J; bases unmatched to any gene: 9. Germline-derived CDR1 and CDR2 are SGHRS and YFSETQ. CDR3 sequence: CASRAETGRNQPQHF. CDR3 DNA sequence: TGCGCCAGCAGGGCCGAGACAGGGAGGAATCAGCCCCAGCATTTT.

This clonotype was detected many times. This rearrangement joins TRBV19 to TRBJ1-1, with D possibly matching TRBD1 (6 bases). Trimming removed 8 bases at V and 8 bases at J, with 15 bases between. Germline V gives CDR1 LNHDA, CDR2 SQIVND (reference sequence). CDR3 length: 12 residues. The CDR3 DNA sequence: TGTGCCAGTTCTCACAGGGCACTGGAAGCTTTCTTT. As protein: CASSHRALEAFF. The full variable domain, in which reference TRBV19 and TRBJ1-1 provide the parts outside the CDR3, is DGGITQSPKYLFRKEGQNVTLSCEQNLNHDAMYWYRQDPGQGLRLIYYSQIVNDFQKGDIAEGYSVSREKKESFPLTVTSAQKNPTAFYLCASSHRALEAFFGQGTRLTVV.

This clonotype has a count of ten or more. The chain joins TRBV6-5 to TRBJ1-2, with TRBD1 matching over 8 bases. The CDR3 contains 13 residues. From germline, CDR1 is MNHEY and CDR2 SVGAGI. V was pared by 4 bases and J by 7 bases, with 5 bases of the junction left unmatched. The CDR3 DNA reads TGTGCCAGCAGTTCGGCGGACAGGGTTGGCTACACCTTC. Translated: CASSSADRVGYTF.

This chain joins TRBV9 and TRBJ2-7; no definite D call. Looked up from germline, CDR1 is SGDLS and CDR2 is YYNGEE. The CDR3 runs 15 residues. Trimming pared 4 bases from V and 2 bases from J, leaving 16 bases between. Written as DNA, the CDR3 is TGTGCCAGCAGCTTACTGAGGTCCCCAACCTACGAGCAGTACTTC. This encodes CASSLLRSPTYEQYF.

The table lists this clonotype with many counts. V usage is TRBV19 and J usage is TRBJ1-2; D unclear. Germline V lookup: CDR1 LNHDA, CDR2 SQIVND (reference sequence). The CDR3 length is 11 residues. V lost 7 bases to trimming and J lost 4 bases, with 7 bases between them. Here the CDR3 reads CASNSGYGYTF. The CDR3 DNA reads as TGTGCCAGTAACTCGGGCTATGGCTACACCTTC.